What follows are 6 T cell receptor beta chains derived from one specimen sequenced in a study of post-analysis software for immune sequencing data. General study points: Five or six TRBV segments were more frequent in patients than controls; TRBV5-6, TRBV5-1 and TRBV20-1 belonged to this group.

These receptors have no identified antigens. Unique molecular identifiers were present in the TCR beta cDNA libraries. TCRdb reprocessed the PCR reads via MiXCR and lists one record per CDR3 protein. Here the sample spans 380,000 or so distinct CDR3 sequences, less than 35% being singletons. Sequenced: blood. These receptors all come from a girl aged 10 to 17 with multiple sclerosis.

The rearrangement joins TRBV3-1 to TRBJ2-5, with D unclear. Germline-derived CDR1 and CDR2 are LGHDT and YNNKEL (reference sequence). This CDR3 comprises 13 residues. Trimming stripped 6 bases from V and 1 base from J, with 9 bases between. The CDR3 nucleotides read TGTGCCAGCAGGTCTAGGGTCCAAGAGACCCAGTACTTC. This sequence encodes CASRSRVQETQYF.

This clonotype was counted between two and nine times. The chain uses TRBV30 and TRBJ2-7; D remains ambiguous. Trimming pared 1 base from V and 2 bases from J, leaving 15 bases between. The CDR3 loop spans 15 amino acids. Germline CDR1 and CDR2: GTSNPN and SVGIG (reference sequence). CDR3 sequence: CAWSEPSTGPYEQYF. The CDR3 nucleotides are TGTGCCTGGAGTGAACCCTCGACTGGCCCCTACGAGCAGTACTTC.

The CDR3 sequence is CASSPSGVYQETQYF. The CDR3 DNA is TGTGCCAGCAGTCCTAGCGGGGTGTACCAAGAGACCCAGTACTTC. The chain employs TRBV7-9 and TRBJ2-5; 9 nucleotides align to TRBD2. V gave up 6 bases and J gave up 0 bases; unmatched junction bases: 5. This CDR3 is 15 amino acids long. Germline CDR1 is SEHNR and CDR2 is FQNEAQ (reference sequence).

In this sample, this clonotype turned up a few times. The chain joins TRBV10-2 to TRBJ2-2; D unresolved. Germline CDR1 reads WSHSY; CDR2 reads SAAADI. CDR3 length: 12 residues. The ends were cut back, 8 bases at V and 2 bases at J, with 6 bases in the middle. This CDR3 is CASEPNTGELFF. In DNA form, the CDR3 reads TGCGCCAGCGAGCCAAACACCGGGGAGCTGTTTTTT.

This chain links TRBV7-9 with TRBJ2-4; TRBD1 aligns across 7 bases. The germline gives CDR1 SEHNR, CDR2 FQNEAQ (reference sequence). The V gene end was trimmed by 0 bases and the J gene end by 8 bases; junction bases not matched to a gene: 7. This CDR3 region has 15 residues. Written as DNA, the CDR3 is TGTGCCAGCAGCTTAGCGCTTACAGGGGAACACATTCAGTACTTC. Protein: CASSLALTGEHIQYF.

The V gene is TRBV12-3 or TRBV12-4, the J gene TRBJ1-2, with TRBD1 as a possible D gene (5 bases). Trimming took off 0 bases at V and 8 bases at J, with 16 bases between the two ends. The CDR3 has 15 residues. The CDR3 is CASSLAGGQGRGYTF. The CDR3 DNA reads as TGTGCCAGCAGTTTAGCTGGAGGGCAGGGTAGGGGCTACACCTTC.